This TCR beta chain originates from a study of shared clonotypes between healthy human individuals. Study conclusions and caveats: Estimated clonotype richness was generally higher in naive than memory subsets. The generation probabilities recorded for non-shared clonotypes fell below those of clonotypes shared by all four donors.

The CDR3 contains 17 residues. J lost 9 bases, V lost 5 bases, and 12 bases had no gene match. Looked up from germline, CDR1 is LNHDA and CDR2 is SQIVND (reference sequence). As concerns this clone: Its target is not known.

Every one of the donors was a Caucasian adult that lived in Nashville, Tennessee. In replicate PCRs of sorted subsets, roughly 200 ng DNA, roughly 27,000 T cell genomes, was used. Method: immunoSEQ multiplex PCR; TCRdb's copy keeps in-frame clones and lacks some. The data contain over 1.5 million clones, approximately 98% of them singletons. Material for sequencing was naive CD4+ T cells sorted from blood. The subset: CD45RA+ positively selected. The chain recombines TRBV19 with TRBJ2-4, with 14 bases that match TRBD2. This sequence originates from a young man in good health. The CDR3 bases are TGTGCCAGTAGTCAACCGGGACTAGCGGGAGTGGTCGGCATTCAGTACTTC. Translation: CASSQPGLAGVVGIQYF. Using reference TRBV19 and TRBJ2-4 for the parts outside the CDR3, the full variable domain is DGGITQSPKYLFRKEGQNVTLSCEQNLNHDAMYWYRQDPGQGLRLIYYSQIVNDFQKGDIAEGYSVSREKKESFPLTVTSAQKNPTAFYLCASSQPGLAGVVGIQYFGAGTRLSVL.